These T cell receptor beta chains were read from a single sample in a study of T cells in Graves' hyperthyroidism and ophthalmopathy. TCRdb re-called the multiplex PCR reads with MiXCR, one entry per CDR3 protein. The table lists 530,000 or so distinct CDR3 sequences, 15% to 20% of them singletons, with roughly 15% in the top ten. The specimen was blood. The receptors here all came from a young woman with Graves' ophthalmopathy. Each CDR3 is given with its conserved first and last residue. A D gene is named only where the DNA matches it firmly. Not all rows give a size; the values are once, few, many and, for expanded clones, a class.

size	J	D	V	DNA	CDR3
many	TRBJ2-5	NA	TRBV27	TGTGCCAGCAGCCCAAATGTAGGGGGTCACCAAGAGACCCAGTACTTC	CASSPNVGGHQETQYF
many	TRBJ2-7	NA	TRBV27	TGTGCCAGCAGTTTATCGAGTTTGGCGGAGAACAATATTTACGAGCAGTACTTC	CASSLSSLAENNIYEQYF
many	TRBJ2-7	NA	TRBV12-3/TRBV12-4	TGTGCCAGCAGGAGGGACTCTTCCTACGAGCAGTACTTC	CASRRDSSYEQYF
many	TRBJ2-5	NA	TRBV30	TGTGCCTGGACGACATATCAAGAGACCCAGTACTTC	CAWTTYQETQYF
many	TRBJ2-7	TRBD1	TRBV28	TGTGCCAGCAGGCCCCCGGGACAGGTTTACGAGCAGTACTTC	CASRPPGQVYEQYF
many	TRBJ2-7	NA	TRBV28	TGTGCCAGCAGTTCAGGAGGAGGGGGCTTTAAGGAGCAGTACTTC	CASSSGGGGFKEQYF
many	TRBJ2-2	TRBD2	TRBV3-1	TGTGCCAGCAGCCAAGACGAGCGGGAGTCCTTCACCGGGGAGCTGTTTTTT	CASSQDERESFTGELFF
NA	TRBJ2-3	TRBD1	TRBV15	TGTGCCACCAGCGGCGACAGGGGAGGTCCAGATACGCAGTATTTT	CATSGDRGGPDTQYF
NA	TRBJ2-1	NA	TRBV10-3	TGTGCCATCAGTGGTTTACAGGGTGGCAATGAGCAGTTCTTC	CAISGLQGGNEQFF
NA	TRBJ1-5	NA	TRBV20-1	TGCAGTGCTAGAGCCGGGGCCAATGGTCAGCCCCAGCATTTT	CSARAGANGQPQHF
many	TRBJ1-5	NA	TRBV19	TGTGCCAGTACCCGAGGAGGTAACAATCAGCCCCAGCATTTT	CASTRGGNNQPQHF
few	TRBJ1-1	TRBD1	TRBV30	TGTGCCTCACGACAGAGACAGGGTTACACTGAAGCTTTCTTT	CASRQRQGYTEAFF
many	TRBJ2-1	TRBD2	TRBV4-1	TGCGCCAGCAGCCTAGCGGGAGGGAACAATGAGCAGTTCTTC	CASSLAGGNNEQFF
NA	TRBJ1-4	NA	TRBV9	TGTGCCAGCAGCGTAGGTGTCGGAACTAATGAAAAACTGTTTTTT	CASSVGVGTNEKLFF
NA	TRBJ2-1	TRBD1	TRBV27	TGTGCCACCCGGGACAGGGAAGAGTTCTACAATGAGCAGTTCTTC	CATRDREEFYNEQFF